The rows below give T cell receptor beta chains drawn from one sample of a study of blood T cell repertoires in COVID-19. Sequencing used immunoSEQ multiplex PCR; TCRdb keeps in-frame clones, though not all of them. The sample yields over 300,000 clones, around 86% seen once. The sample consisted of peripheral blood. These receptors came from a woman aged 45 to 65 with acute or convalescent COVID-19. CDR3s include the opening cysteine and the closing phenylalanine or tryptophan. Fields, in order: V gene, J gene, D gene, clone size, CDR3 protein, CDR3 DNA. The D gene is left open where the match is weak. Only part of the rows carry a size: once, few, many, or a class if the clone is expanded.

V gene: TRBV3-1/TRBV3-2
J gene: TRBJ2-1
D gene: NA
clone size: NA
CDR3 protein: CASRLTSTANEQFF
CDR3 DNA: TGTGCCAGCAGACTGACTAGTACGGCAAATGAGCAGTTCTTC

V gene: TRBV24-1
J gene: TRBJ2-1
D gene: NA
clone size: NA
CDR3 protein: CATSGRGFDNEQFF
CDR3 DNA: TGTGCCACCAGTGGCAGGGGTTTCGACAATGAGCAGTTCTTC

V gene: TRBV6-5
J gene: TRBJ1-6
D gene: TRBD1
clone size: NA
CDR3 protein: CASSYSVATGVPTF
CDR3 DNA: TGTGCCAGCAGTTACTCCGTCGCTACAGGGGTTCCTACATTT

V gene: TRBV18
J gene: TRBJ1-3
D gene: NA
clone size: NA
CDR3 protein: CASSPNRSGNTIYF
CDR3 DNA: TGTGCCAGCTCACCTAACAGATCTGGAAACACCATATATTTT

V gene: TRBV5-1
J gene: TRBJ1-6
D gene: NA
clone size: NA
CDR3 protein: CASSLQGPDNSPLHF
CDR3 DNA: TGCGCCAGCAGCTTGCAGGGGCCAGATAATTCACCCCTCCACTTT

V gene: TRBV13
J gene: TRBJ2-1
D gene: NA
clone size: NA
CDR3 protein: CASSSPLRSASYNEQFF
CDR3 DNA: TGTGCCAGCAGCTCCCCGTTGAGGTCGGCCTCCTACAATGAGCAGTTCTTC

V gene: TRBV2
J gene: TRBJ1-1
D gene: TRBD1
clone size: NA
CDR3 protein: CASSEGTGAAEAFF
CDR3 DNA: TGTGCCAGCAGTGAAGGGACAGGAGCAGCTGAAGCTTTCTTT

V gene: TRBV6-2/TRBV6-3
J gene: TRBJ2-1
D gene: NA
clone size: NA
CDR3 protein: CASSYQPGAAPEQFF
CDR3 DNA: TGTGCCAGCAGTTACCAACCCGGTGCGGCCCCTGAGCAGTTCTTC

V gene: TRBV28
J gene: TRBJ2-6
D gene: TRBD1
clone size: NA
CDR3 protein: CASSHGTGSVWGANVLTF
CDR3 DNA: TGTGCCAGCAGCCACGGGACAGGGTCCGTCTGGGGGGCCAACGTCCTGACTTTC

V gene: TRBV5-5
J gene: TRBJ2-7
D gene: TRBD1
clone size: NA
CDR3 protein: CASRTAGTDYYEQYF
CDR3 DNA: TGTGCCAGCAGGACTGCCGGGACAGATTACTACGAGCAGTACTTC

V gene: TRBV18
J gene: TRBJ2-6
D gene: NA
clone size: NA
CDR3 protein: CASSPLQVLSGANVLTF
CDR3 DNA: TGTGCCAGCTCACCATTACAGGTCCTCTCTGGGGCCAACGTCCTGACTTTC

V gene: TRBV7-2
J gene: TRBJ2-7
D gene: TRBD2
clone size: NA
CDR3 protein: CASSGSGLAGQGQYF
CDR3 DNA: TGTGCCAGCAGTGGGTCGGGACTAGCGGGACAGGGGCAGTACTTC

V gene: TRBV24-1
J gene: TRBJ1-4
D gene: TRBD1
clone size: NA
CDR3 protein: CATSDPGQGTEKLFF
CDR3 DNA: TGTGCCACCAGTGATCCGGGACAGGGGACTGAAAAACTGTTTTTT

V gene: TRBV2
J gene: TRBJ1-2
D gene: NA
clone size: NA
CDR3 protein: CASSQGQHYGYTF
CDR3 DNA: TGTGCCAGCAGTCAAGGACAGCACTATGGCTACACCTTC

V gene: TRBV10-3
J gene: TRBJ2-2
D gene: NA
clone size: NA
CDR3 protein: CAISGTGSNTGELFF
CDR3 DNA: TGTGCCATCAGTGGTACAGGGAGTAACACCGGGGAGCTGTTTTTT

V gene: TRBV27
J gene: TRBJ2-7
D gene: NA
clone size: NA
CDR3 protein: CAGRLVPYEQYF
CDR3 DNA: TGTGCCGGACGACTAGTTCCCTACGAGCAGTACTTC

V gene: TRBV5-1
J gene: TRBJ1-6
D gene: NA
clone size: NA
CDR3 protein: CASSLGGQSESPLHF
CDR3 DNA: TGCGCCAGCAGCTTGGGTGGACAGTCTGAGTCACCCCTCCACTTT

V gene: TRBV5-1
J gene: TRBJ1-2
D gene: NA
clone size: NA
CDR3 protein: CASSLDRPGYGYTF
CDR3 DNA: TGCGCCAGCAGCTTGGACAGGCCAGGCTATGGCTACACCTTC

V gene: TRBV24-1
J gene: TRBJ2-2
D gene: NA
clone size: NA
CDR3 protein: CATASENTGELFF
CDR3 DNA: TGTGCCACCGCTAGCGAGAACACCGGGGAGCTGTTTTTT

V gene: TRBV19
J gene: TRBJ2-5
D gene: TRBD1
clone size: NA
CDR3 protein: CASSEWTGGRGTQYF
CDR3 DNA: TGTGCCAGTAGTGAATGGACAGGGGGCCGGGGGACCCAGTACTTC

V gene: TRBV27
J gene: TRBJ2-7
D gene: TRBD2
clone size: NA
CDR3 protein: CASSGLAGDYEQYF
CDR3 DNA: TGTGCCAGCAGTGGACTAGCGGGTGACTACGAGCAGTACTTC

V gene: TRBV7-9
J gene: TRBJ1-1
D gene: TRBD1
clone size: NA
CDR3 protein: CASRDTGGSAEAFF
CDR3 DNA: TGTGCCAGCAGAGACACAGGGGGGAGCGCTGAAGCTTTCTTT

V gene: TRBV3-1/TRBV3-2
J gene: TRBJ1-1
D gene: NA
clone size: NA
CDR3 protein: CASSQEYRASAFF
CDR3 DNA: TGTGCCAGCAGCCAAGAGTACAGGGCGAGCGCTTTCTTT

V gene: TRBV7-9
J gene: TRBJ2-7
D gene: NA
clone size: NA
CDR3 protein: CASSLSHQGYEQYF
CDR3 DNA: TGTGCCAGCAGCCTATCCCACCAGGGGTACGAGCAGTACTTC

V gene: TRBV28
J gene: TRBJ2-7
D gene: TRBD1
clone size: NA
CDR3 protein: CASSSGQGYEQYF
CDR3 DNA: TGTGCCAGCAGTTCTGGACAGGGCTACGAGCAGTACTTC

V gene: TRBV29-1
J gene: TRBJ2-7
D gene: NA
clone size: NA
CDR3 protein: CSVEDPRGYEQYF
CDR3 DNA: TGCAGCGTTGAAGACCCCAGGGGTTACGAGCAGTACTTC

V gene: TRBV24-1
J gene: TRBJ1-2
D gene: NA
clone size: few
CDR3 protein: CATSDLNRVDGYTF
CDR3 DNA: TGTGCCACCAGTGACCTCAACAGGGTAGATGGCTACACCTTC

V gene: TRBV18
J gene: TRBJ1-3
D gene: TRBD1
clone size: NA
CDR3 protein: CASSAGQQSGNTIYF
CDR3 DNA: TGTGCCAGCTCAGCGGGACAGCAGTCTGGAAACACCATATATTTT

V gene: TRBV13
J gene: TRBJ2-2
D gene: TRBD2
clone size: once
CDR3 protein: CASSLELAGGTGELFF
CDR3 DNA: TGTGCCAGCAGCTTAGAACTAGCGGGAGGGACCGGGGAGCTGTTTTTT

V gene: TRBV19
J gene: TRBJ1-5
D gene: NA
clone size: NA
CDR3 protein: CASSIDLAGTHQPQHF
CDR3 DNA: TGTGCCAGTAGTATAGATCTTGCAGGGACTCATCAGCCCCAGCATTTT

V gene: TRBV28
J gene: TRBJ2-5
D gene: NA
clone size: NA
CDR3 protein: CASRYTRAETQYF
CDR3 DNA: TGTGCCAGCAGATACACTAGGGCGGAGACCCAGTACTTC

V gene: TRBV7-2
J gene: TRBJ1-1
D gene: NA
clone size: NA
CDR3 protein: CASSLSGGDTEAFF
CDR3 DNA: TGTGCCAGCAGCTTATCTGGAGGGGACACTGAAGCTTTCTTT

V gene: TRBV7-2
J gene: TRBJ1-2
D gene: NA
clone size: NA
CDR3 protein: CASSLAGGNYGYTF
CDR3 DNA: TGTGCCAGCAGCTTAGCCGGCGGTAACTATGGCTACACCTTC

V gene: TRBV28
J gene: TRBJ2-7
D gene: TRBD2
clone size: NA
CDR3 protein: CASSSRTSGSF
CDR3 DNA: TGTGCCAGCAGTTCCCGGACTAGCGGGTCCTTC

V gene: TRBV7-2
J gene: TRBJ2-7
D gene: NA
clone size: NA
CDR3 protein: CASSFRAAEAYEQYF
CDR3 DNA: TGTGCCAGCAGCTTTAGAGCGGCTGAAGCCTACGAGCAGTACTTC

V gene: TRBV6-6
J gene: TRBJ1-5
D gene: NA
clone size: NA
CDR3 protein: CASSYSPQNQPQHF
CDR3 DNA: TGTGCCAGCAGTTATTCCCCACAAAATCAGCCCCAGCATTTT

V gene: TRBV10-3
J gene: TRBJ2-1
D gene: TRBD1
clone size: NA
CDR3 protein: CAIKARQGAMGNEQFF
CDR3 DNA: TGTGCCATCAAAGCTCGACAGGGGGCAATGGGGAATGAGCAGTTCTTC

V gene: TRBV6-6
J gene: TRBJ2-1
D gene: TRBD2
clone size: NA
CDR3 protein: CASSLLATEQFF
CDR3 DNA: TGTGCCAGCAGTTTACTAGCGACTGAGCAGTTCTTC

V gene: TRBV28
J gene: TRBJ2-7
D gene: TRBD1
clone size: NA
CDR3 protein: CASSFPLGQGAEEQYF
CDR3 DNA: TGTGCCAGCAGTTTTCCGTTGGGACAGGGTGCTGAAGAGCAGTACTTC

V gene: TRBV7-2
J gene: TRBJ2-1
D gene: TRBD1
clone size: NA
CDR3 protein: CASSFTWTGGTSYNEQFF
CDR3 DNA: TGTGCCAGCAGCTTCACCTGGACAGGGGGGACCTCCTACAATGAGCAGTTCTTC

V gene: TRBV24-1
J gene: TRBJ1-2
D gene: TRBD1
clone size: few
CDR3 protein: CATSDKTGGRYGYTF
CDR3 DNA: TGTGCCACCAGTGATAAGACAGGGGGACGCTATGGCTACACCTTC

V gene: TRBV28
J gene: TRBJ2-1
D gene: TRBD2
clone size: NA
CDR3 protein: CATSVMAGRAYNEQFF
CDR3 DNA: TGTGCCACCAGTGTAATGGCGGGGAGGGCCTACAATGAGCAGTTCTTC

V gene: TRBV7-3
J gene: TRBJ1-6
D gene: NA
clone size: NA
CDR3 protein: CASSRRERRYNSPLHF
CDR3 DNA: TGTGCCAGCAGCCGCAGGGAACGTCGGTATAATTCACCCCTCCACTTT

V gene: TRBV6-1
J gene: TRBJ1-2
D gene: NA
clone size: NA
CDR3 protein: CASSEVGGGRSISYTF
CDR3 DNA: TGTGCCAGCAGTGAAGTAGGTGGGGGCAGAAGTATCAGCTACACCTTC

V gene: TRBV30
J gene: TRBJ2-7
D gene: NA
clone size: NA
CDR3 protein: CAWSSTGFYEQYF
CDR3 DNA: TGTGCCTGGAGTTCGACAGGTTTCTACGAGCAGTACTTC

V gene: TRBV6-5
J gene: TRBJ1-6
D gene: NA
clone size: once
CDR3 protein: CASSYRDSPLHF
CDR3 DNA: TGTGCCAGCAGTTATAGAGATTCACCCCTCCACTTT

V gene: TRBV15
J gene: TRBJ2-7
D gene: NA
clone size: NA
CDR3 protein: CATSMRHHEQYF
CDR3 DNA: TGTGCCACCAGCATGAGGCACCACGAGCAGTACTTC

V gene: TRBV28
J gene: TRBJ2-5
D gene: NA
clone size: NA
CDR3 protein: CASSYLLSDQETQYF
CDR3 DNA: TGTGCCAGCAGTTATCTTCTCAGTGACCAAGAGACCCAGTACTTC

V gene: TRBV9
J gene: TRBJ2-7
D gene: TRBD1
clone size: NA
CDR3 protein: CASSVAGTGDEQYF
CDR3 DNA: TGTGCCAGCAGCGTTGCCGGGACAGGGGACGAGCAGTACTTC

V gene: TRBV24-1
J gene: TRBJ2-1
D gene: TRBD1
clone size: NA
CDR3 protein: CATSDQRQGGFNEQFF
CDR3 DNA: TGTGCCACCAGTGATCAGAGACAGGGGGGTTTCAATGAGCAGTTCTTC

V gene: TRBV27
J gene: TRBJ2-1
D gene: NA
clone size: NA
CDR3 protein: CASSLFFYNEQFF
CDR3 DNA: TGTGCCAGCAGTTTGTTCTTTTACAATGAGCAGTTCTTC